One sample yielded the 28 T cell receptor beta chains listed below, sequenced in a study of T cell clones after liver transplantation. The repertoire was sequenced with immunoSEQ multiplex PCR; TCRdb's copy has only in-frame clones and lacks some. The sample holds roughly 72,000 clones; 84% are singletons and the top ten take 2.1%. The sequencing used CD4+ T cells from blood, collected around 50 months after liver transplant. These receptors were obtained from a human patient who received a liver transplant. Certain T cells may be donor cells from the graft.

The CDR3 sequence is CAWSSTGTYGYTF. Written as DNA, the CDR3 is TGTGCCTGGAGCAGCACTGGTACCTATGGCTACACCTTC. The V and J genes are TRBV30 and TRBJ1-2; no definite D call. The germline V and J ends were trimmed by 3 bases and 4 bases, with 12 bases remaining between them. In germline, CDR1 is GTSNPN, CDR2 SVGIG (reference sequence). CDR3 length equals 13 residues.

This sequence joins TRBV5-8 and TRBJ1-5; maybe TRBD1 (6 bases). CDR3 length equals 17 residues. Germline CDR1 and CDR2: SGHTS and YDEGEE. The V end was cut by 4 bases, the J end by 0 bases, with 17 bases between. Here the CDR3 DNA reads TGTGCCAGCAGCGCAAAACAATACAGGGTTAGCAATCAGCCCCAGCATTTT. This codes for CASSAKQYRVSNQPQHF.

This clone was detected once. The same CDR3 can be traced to other DNA sequences in this sample. The rearrangement joins TRBV20-1 to TRBJ2-3; no clear D. The germline V and J ends were trimmed by 2 bases and 6 bases, with 3 bases remaining between them. The CDR3 covers 10 residues. In germline, CDR1 is DFQATT, CDR2 SNEGSKA (reference sequence). The CDR3 sequence is CSARRDTQYF. CDR3 DNA: TGCAGTGCTAGACGGGATACGCAGTATTTT.

The chain has TRBV19 and TRBJ1-5, with D possibly being TRBD1 (5 bases). V was pared by 9 bases and J by 2 bases, with 20 bases between. Germline V gene lookup returns CDR1 LNHDA and CDR2 SQIVND (reference sequence). The CDR3 sequence is 16 residues long. DNA of the CDR3: TGTGCCAGCTCCCTTGACGGGGCCGGGGGCAATCAGCCCCAGCATTTT. Encoded protein: CASSLDGAGGNQPQHF.

This chain links TRBV7-2 with TRBJ2-1; 7 nucleotides agree with TRBD2. V lost 7 bases and J lost 7; bases outside the gene matches: 10. The CDR3 consists of 14 residues. CDR1 and CDR2 from the germline V gene are SGHTA and FQGNSA. DNA for the CDR3: TGTGCCAGCAAAGTAGTCCTAGCGGCAAATGAGCAGTTCTTC. It encodes CASKVVLAANEQFF.

This sequence joins TRBV14 and TRBJ1-1; D uncertain. CDR3 length equals 14 residues. Germline values: CDR1 SGHDN, CDR2 FVKESK. The V and J ends lost 0 bases and 5 bases respectively, with 10 bases between them. The CDR3: CASSQDYGETEAFF. CDR3 sequence (DNA): TGTGCCAGCAGCCAAGATTATGGGGAAACTGAAGCTTTCTTT.

This clone has only one observation. The rearrangement joins TRBV2 to TRBJ2-2; possibly TRBD1 or TRBD2 for D (5 bases each). Trimming took 5 bases from V and 8 from J, leaving 12 bases between them. Germline V gene sequence: CDR1 SNHLY, CDR2 FYNNEI. The CDR3 totals 13 residues. The CDR3 sequence is CASSRTPGGELFF. The CDR3 DNA is TGTGCCAGCAGTCGGACACCGGGGGGGGAGCTGTTTTTT.

This clone was detected once. V is TRBV5-1 and J is TRBJ2-1; D is ambiguous. The CDR3 consists of 14 residues. The V and J ends lost 0 bases and 3 bases respectively, with 7 bases between them. Germline CDR1 is SGHRS and CDR2 is YFSETQ. The CDR3 sequence is CASSLGQSYNEQFF. CDR3 DNA sequence: TGCGCCAGCAGCTTGGGGCAGAGCTACAATGAGCAGTTCTTC.

CDR3 residues: CASSQQQGARGETQYF. The CDR3 DNA follows: TGCGCCAGCAGCCAGCAACAGGGGGCGCGAGGGGAGACCCAGTACTTC. The chain joins TRBV4-3 to TRBJ2-5; the match to TRBD1 covers 9 bases. Trimming at V came to 3 bases and at J to 5 bases, leaving 10 bases not matched to a gene. The CDR3 is 16 amino acids. Germline V gene sequence: CDR1 LGHNA, CDR2 YSLEER.

The V and J genes are TRBV30 and TRBJ2-4; D remains ambiguous. Per the germline V gene, CDR1 is GTSNPN and CDR2 is SVGIG (reference sequence). The CDR3 totals 14 residues. With 6 bases removed from V and 0 bases from J, the gap between germline ends came to 12 bases. Here the CDR3 reads CACAGTLAKNIQYF. CDR3 coding DNA: TGTGCCTGCGCAGGCACCCTAGCCAAAAACATTCAGTACTTC.

The V call is TRBV4-3, the J call TRBJ1-1, with unresolved D. Germline V gene lookup returns CDR1 LGHNA and CDR2 YSLEER. CDR3 size: 17 residues. V was trimmed by 0 bases and J by 1 base, leaving 15 bases between them. CDR3 loop: CASSQDQRVGGNTEAFF. The CDR3 nucleotides are TGCGCCAGCAGCCAAGATCAAAGGGTCGGAGGGAACACTGAAGCTTTCTTT.

The genes are TRBV5-4 and TRBJ2-6; D unclear. Germline CDR1 and CDR2: SGHNT and YYREEE (reference sequence). Trimming stripped 4 bases from V and 0 bases from J, with 5 bases between. This CDR3 has 14 residues. CDR3 protein: CASSSSSGANVLTF. The CDR3, as DNA: TGTGCCAGCAGCAGTAGCTCTGGGGCCAACGTCCTGACTTTC.

The chain recombines TRBV7-6 with TRBJ1-4, with no clear D. The CDR3 extends over 12 amino acids. The V and J ends lost 0 bases and 7 bases respectively, with 3 bases between them. Germline V gene data show CDR1 as SGHVS and CDR2 as FNYEAQ. CDR3 bases: TGTGCCAGCAGCTTAGCGTCTGAAAAACTGTTTTTT. It translates to CASSLASEKLFF.

The chain couples TRBV29-1 to TRBJ2-3; unclear D gene. CDR1 and CDR2 (germline): SQVTM, ANQGSEA. The CDR3 length is 10 residues. V lost 4 bases, J lost 4 bases, and 3 bases lay in between. This chain's CDR3 is CSVGPDTQYF. Written as DNA, the CDR3 is TGCAGCGTTGGACCAGATACGCAGTATTTT.

The gene calls are TRBV14 and TRBJ2-1, with a possible D match to TRBD2 (6 bases). Looked up from germline, CDR1 is SGHDN and CDR2 is FVKESK. V gave up 3 bases and J gave up 3 bases, with 15 bases separating them. The CDR3 is made up of 16 amino acids. This chain's CDR3 is CASSHLNSGIYNEQFF. In nucleotides, the CDR3 is TGTGCCAGCAGCCACCTCAATAGCGGAATCTACAATGAGCAGTTCTTC.

This clone was counted only a few times. The chain's CDR3 is CASSSSDRETQYF. The CDR3 nucleotides are TGTGCCAGCAGTTCCTCAGACCGGGAGACCCAGTACTTC. V is TRBV28 and J is TRBJ2-5, with unresolved D. Trimming removed 4 bases at V and 5 bases at J, with 11 bases between. Germline CDR1 MDHEN, CDR2 SYDVKM. There are 13 residues in the CDR3.

The chain carries TRBV10-3 and TRBJ2-5; 8 positions agree with TRBD1. J lost 3 bases, V lost 9 bases, and 6 bases had no gene match. The CDR3 is made up of 13 amino acids. From germline, CDR1 is ENHRY and CDR2 SYGVKD. The CDR3 spells CAIQGGGEETQYF. In DNA form, the CDR3 reads TGTGCCATACAGGGGGGCGGTGAAGAGACCCAGTACTTC.

This sequence joins TRBV4-1 and TRBJ2-5; 7 positions match TRBD2. V trimming: 3 bases; J trimming: 4 bases; junction bases outside the gene matches: 14. Germline assignment: CDR1 MGHRA and CDR2 YSYEKL. CDR3 length: 17 residues. CDR3: CASSQQAGGGGRETQYF. CDR3 bases: TGCGCCAGCAGCCAGCAGGCGGGCGGGGGAGGGAGAGAGACCCAGTACTTC.

This clone has only a few counts. This CDR3 is CASSPDRRNGYTF. The CDR3 nucleotides are TGCGCCAGCAGCCCGGACAGACGTAATGGCTACACCTTC. This chain uses TRBV5-1 with TRBJ1-2; D may be TRBD1 (6 bases). Trimming took off 4 bases at V and 6 bases at J, with 13 bases between the two ends. The CDR3 loop spans 13 amino acids. Germline CDR1 and CDR2: SGHRS and YFSETQ.

The chain has TRBV5-1 and TRBJ1-1, with D perhaps TRBD1 (5 bases). The germline V gene has CDR1 SGHRS and CDR2 YFSETQ. The CDR3 is 14 residues long. The V end was cut by 6 bases, the J end by 0 bases, with 12 bases between. The CDR3 DNA reads TGCGCCAGCACTCAAGGGGTAATGAACACTGAAGCTTTCTTT. This translates into CASTQGVMNTEAFF.

The chain couples TRBV5-1 to TRBJ1-2; D remains ambiguous. Germline V gives CDR1 SGHRS, CDR2 YFSETQ. V was trimmed by 2 bases and J by 5 bases, leaving 7 bases between them. The CDR3 contains 12 residues. CDR3: CASSFQTYGYTF. CDR3 DNA: TGCGCCAGCAGCTTCCAAACGTATGGCTACACCTTC.

The chain joins TRBV30 to TRBJ2-3; TRBD2 matches 11 bases. Unmatched junction bases numbered 5, after V lost 0 bases and J lost 3 bases. The CDR3 loop spans 16 amino acids. Germline CDR1 GTSNPN, CDR2 SVGIG (reference sequence). CDR3 in DNA: TGTGCCTGGAGTGTAGGACTAGCGGGTTTGACAGATACGCAGTATTTT. It encodes CAWSVGLAGLTDTQYF.

The chain combines TRBV4-1 with TRBJ2-2; the D gene could be TRBD1 or TRBD2 (6 bases each). Per germline, CDR1 MGHRA and CDR2 YSYEKL. V lost 0 bases, J lost 5 bases, and 16 bases lay in between. The length of the CDR3 is 17 residues. CDR3 nucleotides: TGCGCCAGCAGCCAAGATGGGGGGCATACGAGGACCGGGGAGCTGTTTTTT. Amino acids: CASSQDGGHTRTGELFF.

V and J are TRBV6-1 and TRBJ2-6, with D perhaps matching TRBD1 (6 bases). V was clipped by 2 bases and J by 0 bases, with 11 bases between them. The germline V gene encodes CDR1 MNHNS and CDR2 SASEGT. The CDR3 covers 17 residues. The CDR3 loop is CASSEPQGPSGANVLTF. In DNA, the CDR3 is TGTGCCAGCAGTGAACCACAGGGTCCCTCTGGGGCCAACGTCCTGACTTTC.

The chain carries TRBV18 and TRBJ2-1; a possible D gene is TRBD1 (5 bases). Trimming cost V 0 bases and J 9 bases, with 12 bases left between them. The CDR3 is 14 residues long. From germline, CDR1 is KGHSH and CDR2 LQKENI. CDR3 protein: CASSPPYKQGEQFF. CDR3 nucleotides: TGTGCCAGCTCACCACCCTATAAGCAGGGTGAGCAGTTCTTC.

This chain uses TRBV2 with TRBJ2-2; D uncertain. This CDR3 comprises 12 residues. CDR1 and CDR2 from the germline V gene are SNHLY and FYNNEI. Trimming removed 3 bases from V and 9 bases from J, with 8 bases in between. The CDR3 here is CASSENTWELFF. Here the CDR3 DNA reads TGTGCCAGCAGTGAGAACACGTGGGAGCTGTTTTTT.

The V and J genes are TRBV10-3 and TRBJ2-7; the match to TRBD1 covers 9 bases. The CDR3 contains 14 residues. Looked up from germline, CDR1 is ENHRY and CDR2 is SYGVKD. V lost 10 bases to trimming and J lost 3 bases; unmatched junction nucleotides: 10. CDR3 sequence (DNA): TGTGCCACTTACGGGACAGGGAAAGACTACGAGCAGTACTTC. It specifies CATYGTGKDYEQYF.

This clone was detected once. The chain links TRBV9 to TRBJ1-4; the D gene is possibly TRBD1 (6 bases). Germline-derived CDR1 and CDR2 are SGDLS and YYNGEE. The CDR3 runs 14 residues. The V end was cut by 4 bases, the J end by 7 bases, with 14 bases between. Here the CDR3 DNA reads TGTGCCAGCAGCATGGACAGTGGGACTGAAAAACTGTTTTTT. This sequence encodes CASSMDSGTEKLFF.